In its sample, the clone carrying this T cell receptor beta chain was seen a few times. This sample stems from a study of blood T cells in healthy people across ages. Through a sample-barcoded 5' primer and a J-beta primer mix, a second PCR was run for roughly 7 to 11 cycles. One entry per CDR3 protein results from TCRdb running MiXCR on the 5' RACE reads. The table lists about 1 million distinct CDR3 sequences, 45% of them singletons. The CDR3 consists of 15 residues. The V segment lost 5 bases and the J segment 2 bases; nucleotides outside the gene matches: 6. The V gene's germline CDR1 is MNHNS and CDR2 SASEGT.

The sample consisted of blood. The V and J genes are TRBV6-1 and TRBJ1-5; the match to TRBD1 covers 7 bases. This TCR derives from an older woman in good health. CDR3 in DNA: TGTGCCAGCAGTCGACAGGGTACGGGCAATCAGCCCCAGCATTTT. This translates into CASSRQGTGNQPQHF.